This is a list of T cell receptor beta chains from one sample in a study of shared clonotypes between healthy human individuals. Sequencing used immunoSEQ multiplex PCR; TCRdb keeps in-frame clones, though not all of them. This sample has about 680,000 clones, with roughly 73% found just once. Sequences were obtained from memory CD4+ T cells sorted from blood. The receptors come from a woman aged 25-40 years in good health. Both conserved end residues are part of each CDR3. A D gene is named only where the DNA matches it firmly. Size is stated for part of the rows, as once, few or many counts, or as a class when the clone is expanded.

j_call v_call d_call clone_size cdr3_nt cdr3_aa
TRBJ1-6 TRBV28 - - TGTGCCAGCACTCGGGAGGATTCACCCCTCCACTTT CASTREDSPLHF
TRBJ1-3 TRBV7-2 - - TGTGCCAGCAGCTTAGATCGAGGGCGGGAAAACACCATATATTTT CASSLDRGRENTIYF
TRBJ2-1 TRBV7-2 - - TGTGCCAGCAGCAAAAATAACTACAATGAGCAGTTCTTC CASSKNNYNEQFF
TRBJ2-2 TRBV27 - - TGTGCCAGCCTTAAGGGAGTGGAGCTGTTTTTT CASLKGVELFF
TRBJ2-7 TRBV27 - once TGTGCCAGCAGCTCCCGTTACGAGCAGTACTTC CASSSRYEQYF
TRBJ2-1 TRBV5-4 - - TGTGCCAGCAGCTTGGACAGGGCCTACAATGAGCAGTTCTTC CASSLDRAYNEQFF
TRBJ1-1 TRBV28 - few TGTGCCAGCAGTTTAGGCCGATTCGAAGCTTTCTTT CASSLGRFEAFF
TRBJ2-3 TRBV2 TRBD1 - TGTGCCAGCAGCAAGACGATACAAGGGACAGGGGGGTCCGATACGCAGTATTTT CASSKTIQGTGGSDTQYF
TRBJ2-3 TRBV19 TRBD2 - TGTGCCAGTAGTGGGAAGGCTAGCGGGAGTGGAAATACGCAGTATTTT CASSGKASGSGNTQYF
TRBJ2-2 TRBV28 TRBD1 - TGTGCCAGCAGTCCCGGGACAGCCACCACCGGGGAGCTGTTTTTT CASSPGTATTGELFF
TRBJ1-1 TRBV28 - few TGTGCCAGCAGTTCACAGGGTTTTGCTTTCTTT CASSSQGFAFF
TRBJ2-1 TRBV11-2 TRBD2 - TGTGCCAGCAACCTAGCGGGCGCCTACAATGAGCAGTTCTTC CASNLAGAYNEQFF
TRBJ2-2 TRBV7-9 - - TGTGCCAGCGGATCCGCGGGATATCCCGGGGAGCTGTTTTTT CASGSAGYPGELFF
TRBJ2-7 TRBV19 - - TGTGCCAGTAGTATAGCTTTTCAAAACGTGTACGAGCAGTACTTC CASSIAFQNVYEQYF
TRBJ1-5 TRBV4-2 TRBD1 - TGTGCCAGCAGCCAAGATCTATTGGGACGGCAGGGGGCATATCAGCCCCAGCATTTT CASSQDLLGRQGAYQPQHF
TRBJ2-1 TRBV27 TRBD2 - TGTGCCAGCAGTTTAAGTCGCACACTAGCGGTTAACAATGAGCAGTTCTTC CASSLSRTLAVNNEQFF
TRBJ1-1 TRBV7-9 - - TGTGCCAGCAGCTTCGGTGGGAACACTGAAGCTTTCTTT CASSFGGNTEAFF
TRBJ1-1 TRBV5-8 - - TGTGCCAGCAGCTTGCAGGTGCTGAAGGGCACTGAAGCTTTCTTT CASSLQVLKGTEAFF
TRBJ2-2 TRBV28 - - TGTGCCAGCAGTTCCTATCCTTACGGGGAGCTGTTTTTT CASSSYPYGELFF
TRBJ2-7 TRBV4-1 TRBD2 few TGCGCCAGCAGCCTCCGGGACGGGAGGAACCGGTACTTC CASSLRDGRNRYF
TRBJ2-1 TRBV4-1 - - TGCGCCAGCAGCCGAGTTACTTTAGGGAGCCTGAGCTACAATGAGCAGTTCTTC CASSRVTLGSLSYNEQFF
TRBJ1-4 TRBV25-1 - few TGTGCCAGCAGTGACTTGGGATTGGCGGAACTGTTTTTT CASSDLGLAELFF